This T cell receptor (beta chain) was sequenced for a study of T cell responses to AZD1222 COVID-19 vaccine. TCRdb's copy holds only in-frame clones and misses some; the assay was immunoSEQ multiplex PCR. The repertoire holds more than 150,000 clones, with almost 95% as singletons. Study findings and constraints: Clonal diversity may have been underestimated in mostly white British donors. Baseline serology detected seropositivity in only six AZD1222 recipients. Spike-wide coverage was observed for vaccine-associated CD4 TCRs, with dominant responses at 160-218 and 743-854.

Turning to this clone: Its specificity is unknown.

Trimming took 4 bases from V and 5 from J, leaving 17 bases between them. CDR1 is MGHRA, CDR2 YSYEKL, per germline. The CDR3 covers 15 residues. This chain uses TRBV4-1 with TRBJ1-2; maybe TRBD1 (5 bases). The sample was peripheral blood, taken on day 0 of AZD1222 vaccination. The TCR sequence derives from an adult in good health. The CDR3 region has the DNA TGCGCCAGCAGCCCAGGTCAAGGGGTCTTATATGGCTACACCTTC. Residues: CASSPGQGVLYGYTF.